A single sample is the source of the 6 T cell receptor beta chains below, sequenced in a study of blood T cell repertoires in COVID-19. This table comes from immunoSEQ multiplex PCR, and its TCRdb copy is limited to in-frame clones, with some not included. The data show about 360,000 clones, around 86% seen once. The specimen sequenced was peripheral blood. The origin of the receptors is a human donor in a cohort sampled during active COVID-19.

V is TRBV10-3 and J is TRBJ1-2; 11 positions match TRBD1. Germline-derived CDR1 and CDR2 are ENHRY and SYGVKD. The CDR3 is 18 residues long. V gave up 6 bases and J gave up 0 bases; unmatched junction bases: 12. The CDR3 sequence is CAISELPGQGETNYGYTF. CDR3 nucleotide sequence: TGTGCCATCAGCGAACTACCGGGACAGGGGGAAACTAACTATGGCTACACCTTC.

The chain employs TRBV18 and TRBJ2-2; TRBD2 matches 9 bases. The CDR3 extends over 16 amino acids. The junction had 6 bases not matched to a gene; V was cut back by 2 bases and J by 5 bases. The germline V gene has CDR1 KGHSH and CDR2 LQKENI. CDR3 loop: CASSPVEREETGELFF. In DNA, the CDR3 is TGTGCCAGCTCACCAGTGGAGCGGGAGGAAACCGGGGAGCTGTTTTTT.

This clone showed up just once. V is TRBV19 and J is TRBJ2-5; TRBD1 matches 7 bases. Looked up from germline, CDR1 is LNHDA and CDR2 is SQIVND (reference sequence). This CDR3 spans 13 amino acids. V shed 6 bases, J shed 5 bases, and the junction held 6 bases outside the gene matches. CDR3 region: CASRTGNFETQYF. CDR3 bases: TGTGCCAGTAGGACAGGGAACTTTGAGACCCAGTACTTC.

This clone was recorded a few times. The rearrangement joins TRBV5-4 to TRBJ1-1; D is unclear. From germline, CDR1 is SGHNT and CDR2 YYREEE (reference sequence). CDR3 length: 13 amino acids. The ends were cut back, 4 bases at V and 5 bases at J, with 12 bases in the middle. The CDR3 region is CASSPERRTEAFF. The CDR3 nucleotides are TGTGCCAGCAGCCCGGAGCGGAGAACTGAAGCTTTCTTT.

In its sample, this clone was seen once. The chain is built from TRBV10-3 and TRBJ2-2; D perhaps matches TRBD2 (6 bases). There are 16 residues in the CDR3. Germline assignment: CDR1 ENHRY and CDR2 SYGVKD. Trimming cost V 10 bases and J 3 bases, with 21 bases left between them. The CDR3 bases are TGTGCCACCTCACGGCGGGATACAATGGACACCGGGGAGCTGTTTTTT. Its translation is CATSRRDTMDTGELFF.

J is TRBJ2-2 and V is TRBV5-1; 10 positions match TRBD2. The CDR3 is 20 residues long. From germline, CDR1 is SGHRS and CDR2 YFSETQ. The J segment lost 4 bases and the V segment lost 4 bases, leaving 19 bases of the junction unmatched. CDR3 sequence: CASSLSSESSGRAITGELFF. The CDR3 DNA sequence: TGCGCCAGCAGCCTCTCCTCAGAATCAAGCGGGAGGGCCATCACCGGGGAGCTGTTTTTT.